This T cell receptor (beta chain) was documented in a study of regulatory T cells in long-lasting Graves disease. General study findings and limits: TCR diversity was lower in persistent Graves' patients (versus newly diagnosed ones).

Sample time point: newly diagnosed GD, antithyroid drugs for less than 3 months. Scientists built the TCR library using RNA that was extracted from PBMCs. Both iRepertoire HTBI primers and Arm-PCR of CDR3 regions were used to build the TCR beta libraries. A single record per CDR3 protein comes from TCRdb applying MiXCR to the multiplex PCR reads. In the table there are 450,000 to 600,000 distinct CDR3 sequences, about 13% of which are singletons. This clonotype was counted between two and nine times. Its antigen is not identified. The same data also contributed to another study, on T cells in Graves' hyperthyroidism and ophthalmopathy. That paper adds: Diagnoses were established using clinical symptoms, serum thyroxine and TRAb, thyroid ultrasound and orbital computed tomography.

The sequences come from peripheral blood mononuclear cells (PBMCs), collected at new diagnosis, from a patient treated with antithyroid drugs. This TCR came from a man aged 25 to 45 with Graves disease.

CDR3 in DNA: TGTGCCAGCAGCTTAGTGACAGGGGAGCAGCCCCAGCATTTT. Protein product: CASSLVTGEQPQHF. The rearrangement uses TRBV7-2 and TRBJ1-5; TRBD1 aligns across 8 bases. Germline V CDR1 and CDR2: SGHTA, FQGNSA. V shed 1 base and J 7 bases; nucleotides not matched to a gene: 3. This CDR3 has 14 amino acids.